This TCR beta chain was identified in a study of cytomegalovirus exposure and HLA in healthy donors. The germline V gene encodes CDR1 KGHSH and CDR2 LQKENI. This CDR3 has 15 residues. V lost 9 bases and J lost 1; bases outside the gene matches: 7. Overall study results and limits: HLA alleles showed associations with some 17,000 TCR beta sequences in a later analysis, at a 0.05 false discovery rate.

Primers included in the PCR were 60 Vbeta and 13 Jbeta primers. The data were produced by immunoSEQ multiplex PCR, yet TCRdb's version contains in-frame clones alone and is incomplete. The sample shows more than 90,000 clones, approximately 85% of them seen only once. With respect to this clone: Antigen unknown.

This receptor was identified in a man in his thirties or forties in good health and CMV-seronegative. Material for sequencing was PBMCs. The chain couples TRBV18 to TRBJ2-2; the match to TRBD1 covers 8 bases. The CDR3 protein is CASSTGTGNTGELFF. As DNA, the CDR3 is TGTGCCAGTTCCACCGGGACAGGGAACACCGGGGAGCTGTTTTTT.